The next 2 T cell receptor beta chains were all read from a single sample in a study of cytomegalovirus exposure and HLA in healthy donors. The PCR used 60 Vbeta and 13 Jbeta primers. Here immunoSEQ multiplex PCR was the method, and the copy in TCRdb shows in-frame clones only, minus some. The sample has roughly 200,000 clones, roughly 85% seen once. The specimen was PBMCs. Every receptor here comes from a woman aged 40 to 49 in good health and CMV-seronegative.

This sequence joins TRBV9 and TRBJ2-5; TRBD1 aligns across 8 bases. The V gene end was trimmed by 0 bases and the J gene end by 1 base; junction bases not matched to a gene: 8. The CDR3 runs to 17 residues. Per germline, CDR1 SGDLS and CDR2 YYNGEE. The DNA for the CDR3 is TGTGCCAGCAGCGTAGGGAGGGACAGGTCTCCCCAAGAGACCCAGTACTTC. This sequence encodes CASSVGRDRSPQETQYF.

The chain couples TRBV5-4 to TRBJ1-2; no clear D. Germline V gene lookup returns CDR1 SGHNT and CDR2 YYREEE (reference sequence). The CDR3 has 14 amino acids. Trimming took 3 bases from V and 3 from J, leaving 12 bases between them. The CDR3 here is CASSSPNEDYGYTF. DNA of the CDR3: TGTGCCAGCAGCTCCCCTAACGAGGACTATGGCTACACCTTC.